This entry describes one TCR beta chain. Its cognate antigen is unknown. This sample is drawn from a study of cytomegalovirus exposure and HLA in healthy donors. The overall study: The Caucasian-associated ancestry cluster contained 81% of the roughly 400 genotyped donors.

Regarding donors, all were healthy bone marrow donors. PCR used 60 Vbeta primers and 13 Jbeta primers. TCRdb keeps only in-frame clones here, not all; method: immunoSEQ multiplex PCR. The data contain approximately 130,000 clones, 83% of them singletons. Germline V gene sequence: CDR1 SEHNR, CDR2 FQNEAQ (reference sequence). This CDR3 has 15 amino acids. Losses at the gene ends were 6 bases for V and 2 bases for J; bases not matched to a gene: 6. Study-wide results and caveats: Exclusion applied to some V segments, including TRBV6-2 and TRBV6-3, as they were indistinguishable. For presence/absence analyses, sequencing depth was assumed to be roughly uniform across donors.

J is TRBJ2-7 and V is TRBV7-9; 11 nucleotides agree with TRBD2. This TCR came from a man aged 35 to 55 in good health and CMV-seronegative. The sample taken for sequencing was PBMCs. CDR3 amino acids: CASSSTSGGTYEQYF. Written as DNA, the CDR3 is TGTGCCAGCAGTTCTACTAGCGGGGGTACCTACGAGCAGTACTTC. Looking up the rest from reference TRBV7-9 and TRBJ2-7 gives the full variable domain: DTGVSQNPRHKITKRGQNVTFRCDPISEHNRLYWYRQTLGQGPEFLTYFQNEAQLEKSRLLSDRFSAERPKGSFSTLEIQRTEQGDSAMYLCASSSTSGGTYEQYFGPGTRLTVT.